Here is one T cell receptor beta chain with its context. The entry originates in a study of blood T cell repertoires in COVID-19. CDR3 length: 16 residues. Germline assignment: CDR1 SEHNR and CDR2 FQNEAQ (reference sequence). The V end was cut by 0 bases, the J end by 0 bases, with 9 bases between. As processed by the authors: Quantification of nucleated cells was approximated via reference gene primer amplification. TCRdb keeps only in-frame clones here, not all; method: immunoSEQ multiplex PCR. The D gene and trimming were derived from the DNA, and the V and J assignments and clone size from that table. The sample has about 120,000 clones, roughly 80% seen once; the top ten hold around 8%.

This TCR was sampled from a woman in her 40s with acute or convalescent COVID-19. What was sequenced was peripheral blood. J is TRBJ1-3 and V is TRBV7-9, with D possibly matching TRBD1 (6 bases). The CDR3 loop is CASSLAGQISGNTIYF. DNA for the CDR3: TGTGCCAGCAGCTTAGCCGGACAGATCTCTGGAAACACCATATATTTT.